This T cell receptor beta chain was profiled in a study of radiotherapy plus CTLA-4 blockade in lung cancer. In the study overall: Among all patients, 18% showed objective responses, while roughly 31% had disease control. Broader study findings: Radiotherapy with ipilimumab was followed by blood expansion of tumor-derived clones.

The CDR3 is made up of 15 amino acids. Trimming removed 0 bases from V and 4 bases from J, with 10 bases in between. Germline CDR1 and CDR2: LNHDA and SQIVND (reference sequence). The repertoire was sequenced with immunoSEQ multiplex PCR; TCRdb's copy has only in-frame clones and lacks some. Of just over 35,000 clones in the sample, more than 70% were seen once. Remarks on this clone: What it binds is not known.

The chain joins TRBV19 to TRBJ2-1; tentatively, D is TRBD1 (5 bases). This clonotype was obtained from a human donor with non-small cell lung cancer who had stable disease on radiotherapy plus ipilimumab. The sample in question was peripheral blood, obtained from a patient treated with radiotherapy plus ipilimumab. CDR3 DNA sequence: TGTGCCAGTAGTATAGATAGACAGAATTACAATGAGCAGTTCTTC. Encoded protein: CASSIDRQNYNEQFF.